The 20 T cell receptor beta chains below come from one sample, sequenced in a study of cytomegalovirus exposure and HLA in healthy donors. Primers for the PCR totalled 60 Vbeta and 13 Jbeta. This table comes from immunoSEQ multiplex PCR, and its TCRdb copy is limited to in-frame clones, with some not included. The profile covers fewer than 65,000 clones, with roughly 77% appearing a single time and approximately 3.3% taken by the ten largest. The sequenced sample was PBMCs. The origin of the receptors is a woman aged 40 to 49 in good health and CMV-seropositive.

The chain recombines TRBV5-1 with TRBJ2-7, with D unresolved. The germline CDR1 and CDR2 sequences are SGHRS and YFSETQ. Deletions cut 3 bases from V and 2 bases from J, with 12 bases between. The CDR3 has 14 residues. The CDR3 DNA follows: TGCGCCAGCAGCTCCAATACACCAGCCTACGAGCAGTACTTC. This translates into CASSSNTPAYEQYF.

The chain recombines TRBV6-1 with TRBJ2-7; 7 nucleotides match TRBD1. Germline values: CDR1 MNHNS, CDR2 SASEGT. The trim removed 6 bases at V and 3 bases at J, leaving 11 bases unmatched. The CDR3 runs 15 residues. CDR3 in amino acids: CASRGTRDRVYEQYF. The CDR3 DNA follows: TGTGCCAGCAGAGGAACTCGGGACAGAGTCTACGAGCAGTACTTC.

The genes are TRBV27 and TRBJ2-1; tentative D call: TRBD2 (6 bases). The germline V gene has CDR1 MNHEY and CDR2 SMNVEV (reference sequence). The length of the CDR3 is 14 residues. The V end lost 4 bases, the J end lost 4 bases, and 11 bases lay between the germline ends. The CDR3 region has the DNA TGTGCCAGCAGTTCCCAGGCGGGGTACAATGAGCAGTTCTTC. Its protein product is CASSSQAGYNEQFF.

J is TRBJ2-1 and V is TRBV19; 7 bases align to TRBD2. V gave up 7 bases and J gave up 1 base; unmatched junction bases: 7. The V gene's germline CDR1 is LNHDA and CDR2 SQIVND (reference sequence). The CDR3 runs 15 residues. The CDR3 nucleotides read TGTGCCAGTATAGGTCGGGGGGTTTCCTACAATGAGCAGTTCTTC. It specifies CASIGRGVSYNEQFF.

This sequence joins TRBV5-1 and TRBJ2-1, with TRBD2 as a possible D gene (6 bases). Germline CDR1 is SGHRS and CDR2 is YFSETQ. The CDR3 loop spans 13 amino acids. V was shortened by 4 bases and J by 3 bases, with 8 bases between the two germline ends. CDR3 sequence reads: CASSMDYYNEQFF. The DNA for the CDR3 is TGCGCCAGCAGCATGGACTACTACAATGAGCAGTTCTTC.

CDR3 loop: CASSLGSQGYEQYF. For the CDR3, the DNA is TGTGCCAGCAGCTTAGGGTCTCAGGGCTACGAGCAGTACTTC. The chain employs TRBV7-6 and TRBJ2-7, with D possibly being TRBD1 (5 bases). The CDR3 totals 14 residues. Germline CDR1 is SGHVS and CDR2 is FNYEAQ. V lost 1 base and J lost 3, with 10 bases in between.

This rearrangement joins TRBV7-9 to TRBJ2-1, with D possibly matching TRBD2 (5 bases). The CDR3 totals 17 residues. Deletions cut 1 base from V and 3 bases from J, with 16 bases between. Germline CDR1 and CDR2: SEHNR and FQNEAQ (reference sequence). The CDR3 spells CASSLGVGGGFYNEQFF. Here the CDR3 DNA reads TGTGCCAGCAGCTTAGGGGTAGGTGGAGGATTCTACAATGAGCAGTTCTTC.

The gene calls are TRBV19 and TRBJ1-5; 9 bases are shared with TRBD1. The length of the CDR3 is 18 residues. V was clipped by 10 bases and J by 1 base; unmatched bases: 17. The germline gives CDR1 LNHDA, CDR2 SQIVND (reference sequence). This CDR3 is CATTPGQGRSTSNQPQHF. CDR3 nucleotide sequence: TGTGCCACCACCCCGGGACAGGGTCGGTCTACGAGCAATCAGCCCCAGCATTTT. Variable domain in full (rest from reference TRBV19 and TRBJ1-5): DGGITQSPKYLFRKEGQNVTLSCEQNLNHDAMYWYRQDPGQGLRLIYYSQIVNDFQKGDIAEGYSVSREKKESFPLTVTSAQKNPTAFYLCATTPGQGRSTSNQPQHFGDGTRLSIL.

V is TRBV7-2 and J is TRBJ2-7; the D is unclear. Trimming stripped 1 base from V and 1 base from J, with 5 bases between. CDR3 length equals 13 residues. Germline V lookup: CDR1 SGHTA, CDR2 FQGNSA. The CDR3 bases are TGTGCCAGCAGCTTAGTCCAATCCTACGAGCAGTACTTC. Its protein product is CASSLVQSYEQYF. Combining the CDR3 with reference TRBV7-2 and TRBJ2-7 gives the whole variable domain GAGVSQSPSNKVTEKGKDVELRCDPISGHTALYWYRQSLGQGLEFLIYFQGNSAPDKSGLPSDRFSAERTGGSVSTLTIQRTQQEDSAVYLCASSLVQSYEQYFGPGTRLTVT.

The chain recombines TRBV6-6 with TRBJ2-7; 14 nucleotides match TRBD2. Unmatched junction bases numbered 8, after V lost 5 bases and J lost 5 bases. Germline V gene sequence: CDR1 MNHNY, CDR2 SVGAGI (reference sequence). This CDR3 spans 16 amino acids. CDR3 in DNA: TGTGCCAGCAGTCGACCGGGACTAGCGGGGGTACACGAGCAGTACTTC. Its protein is CASSRPGLAGVHEQYF.

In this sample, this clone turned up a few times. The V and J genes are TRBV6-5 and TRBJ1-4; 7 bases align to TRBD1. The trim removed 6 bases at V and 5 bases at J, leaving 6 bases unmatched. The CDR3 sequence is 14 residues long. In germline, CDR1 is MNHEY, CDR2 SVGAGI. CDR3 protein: CASRQGPSNEKLFF. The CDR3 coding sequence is TGTGCCAGCAGACAGGGGCCCTCGAATGAAAAACTGTTTTTT.

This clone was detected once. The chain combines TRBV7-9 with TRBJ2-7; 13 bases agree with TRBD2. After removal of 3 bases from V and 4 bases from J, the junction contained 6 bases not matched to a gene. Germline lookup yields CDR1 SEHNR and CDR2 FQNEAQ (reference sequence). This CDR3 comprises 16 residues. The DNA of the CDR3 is TGTGCCAGCAGCTTTGGACTAGCGGGGGCAGCGTACGAGCAGTACTTC. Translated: CASSFGLAGAAYEQYF.

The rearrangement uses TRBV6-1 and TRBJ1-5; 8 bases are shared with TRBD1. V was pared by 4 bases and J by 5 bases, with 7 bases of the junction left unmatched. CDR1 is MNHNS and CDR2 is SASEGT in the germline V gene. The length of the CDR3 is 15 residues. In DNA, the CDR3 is TGTGCCAGCAGTGCCCAGACAGGGGCCCATCAGCCCCAGCATTTT. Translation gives CASSAQTGAHQPQHF.

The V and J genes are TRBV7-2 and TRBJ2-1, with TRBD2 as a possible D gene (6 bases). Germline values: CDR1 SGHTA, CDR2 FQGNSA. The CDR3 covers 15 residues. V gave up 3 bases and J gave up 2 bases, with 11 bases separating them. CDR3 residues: CASSFSGDPYNEQFF. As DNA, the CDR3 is TGTGCCAGCAGCTTCTCGGGGGACCCCTACAATGAGCAGTTCTTC.

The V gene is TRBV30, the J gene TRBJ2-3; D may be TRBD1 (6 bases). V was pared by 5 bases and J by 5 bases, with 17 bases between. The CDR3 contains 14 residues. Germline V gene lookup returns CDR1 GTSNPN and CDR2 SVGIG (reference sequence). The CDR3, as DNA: TGTGCCTGGGAGGGCGGTCAGGGGATAGATACGCAGTATTTT. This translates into CAWEGGQGIDTQYF.

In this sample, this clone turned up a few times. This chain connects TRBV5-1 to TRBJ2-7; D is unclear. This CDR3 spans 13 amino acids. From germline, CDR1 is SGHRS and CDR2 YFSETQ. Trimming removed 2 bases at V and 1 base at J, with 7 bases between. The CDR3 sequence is CASSLDGSYEQYF. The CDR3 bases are TGCGCCAGCAGCTTAGACGGGTCCTACGAGCAGTACTTC. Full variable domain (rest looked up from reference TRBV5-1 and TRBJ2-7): KAGVTQTPRYLIKTRGQQVTLSCSPISGHRSVSWYQQTPGQGLQFLFEYFSETQRNKGNFPGRFSGRQFSNSRSEMNVSTLELGDSALYLCASSLDGSYEQYFGPGTRLTVT.

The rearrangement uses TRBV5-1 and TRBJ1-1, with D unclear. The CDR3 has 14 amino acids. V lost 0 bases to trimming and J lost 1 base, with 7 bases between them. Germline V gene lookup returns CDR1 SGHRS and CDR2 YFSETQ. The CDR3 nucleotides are TGCGCCAGCAGCTTGGGTCACAGGAACACTGAAGCTTTCTTT. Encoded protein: CASSLGHRNTEAFF.

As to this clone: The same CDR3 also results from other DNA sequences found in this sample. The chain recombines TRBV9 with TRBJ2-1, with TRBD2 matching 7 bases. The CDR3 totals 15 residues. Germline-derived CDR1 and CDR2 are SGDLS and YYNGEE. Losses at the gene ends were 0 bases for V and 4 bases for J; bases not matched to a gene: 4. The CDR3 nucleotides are TGTGCCAGCAGCGTAGGGGGGGGAGGGTACAATGAGCAGTTCTTC. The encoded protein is CASSVGGGGYNEQFF.

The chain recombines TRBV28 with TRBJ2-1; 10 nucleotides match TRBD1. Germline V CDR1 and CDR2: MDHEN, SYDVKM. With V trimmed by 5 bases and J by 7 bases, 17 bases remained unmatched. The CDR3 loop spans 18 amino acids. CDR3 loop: CASSPLVWGQGFGNEQFF. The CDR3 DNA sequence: TGTGCCAGCAGTCCTCTTGTTTGGGGACAGGGGTTTGGGAATGAGCAGTTCTTC.

For the CDR3, the DNA is TGTGCCAGCAGCTTGGGCTGGAGGATAAATTCCTATGGCTACACCTTC. Translation gives CASSLGWRINSYGYTF. This chain connects TRBV7-2 to TRBJ1-2, with D hard to call. Germline V gene lookup returns CDR1 SGHTA and CDR2 FQGNSA. The CDR3 runs 16 residues. V lost 3 bases and J 4 bases, leaving 18 bases between the germline ends.